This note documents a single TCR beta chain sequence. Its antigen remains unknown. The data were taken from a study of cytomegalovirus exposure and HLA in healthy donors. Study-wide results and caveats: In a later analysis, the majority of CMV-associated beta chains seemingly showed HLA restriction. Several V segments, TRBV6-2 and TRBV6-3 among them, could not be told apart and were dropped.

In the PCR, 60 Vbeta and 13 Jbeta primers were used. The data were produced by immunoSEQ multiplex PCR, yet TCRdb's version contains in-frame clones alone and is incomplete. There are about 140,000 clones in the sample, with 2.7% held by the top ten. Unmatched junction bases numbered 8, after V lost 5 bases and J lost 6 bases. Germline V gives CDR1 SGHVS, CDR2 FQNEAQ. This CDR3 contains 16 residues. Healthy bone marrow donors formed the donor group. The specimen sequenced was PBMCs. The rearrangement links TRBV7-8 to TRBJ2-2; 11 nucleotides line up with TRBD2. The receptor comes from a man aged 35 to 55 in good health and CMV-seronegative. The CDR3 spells CASSPLAGGRAGELFF. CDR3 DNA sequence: TGTGCCAGCAGCCCCCTAGCGGGGGGCAGGGCCGGGGAGCTGTTTTTT.